This T cell receptor (beta chain) was retrieved from a study of T cells in Graves' hyperthyroidism and ophthalmopathy (dated 2019 in TCRdb). Regarding the research as a whole: TCR V-J signatures able to tell the groups apart were searched for in a discovery cohort of 100 patients, of whom 43 had Graves' ophthalmopathy and 57 had stable Graves' hyperthyroidism. In addition, the study compared T-cell repertoires in thyroid tissue and in blood from a handful of Graves' hyperthyroidism patients. The 75 to 100 discovery patients were divided at random into training and test sets in a 7:3 ratio. After sampling, hyperthyroidism patients received methimazole starting at 30 mg daily, and ophthalmopathy patients received high-dose intravenous methylprednisolone. Prospective prediction of ophthalmopathy was tested in an independent validation cohort consisting of 18 hyperthyroidism patients and approximately 16 patients who later progressed to ophthalmopathy. The paper describes TCR Vbeta CDR3 sequencing of around 140 peripheral blood samples, made up of roughly 40 ophthalmopathy patients, some 80 hyperthyroidism patients and roughly 17 progressor patients.

Amplification of TCR beta CDR3 regions was carried out from RNA transcripts. A first-round RT-PCR of the TCR CDR3 used the HTBI primer set with the Qiagen OneStep RT-PCR kit. Libraries were constructed in a second round of multiplex PCR, after which size selection and purification were carried out. Sequencing of the libraries was done on an Illumina HiSeq2000 using paired-end 100 bp reads. On the study's bioinformatics: SOAPnuke was used to process the raw data, removing reads that contained adapters or uncalled bases, had a mean Phred below 15, or lacked an exact match to the constant primer or identifier. COPE v1.2.5 was used to merge high-quality paired reads, and clonotypes were defined as unique nucleotide sequences. MiTCR v1.1 was used to align the clonotypes against IMGT TRBV, TRBD and TRBJ reference segments. The analysis included only V-J combinations with a frequency above 0.0001, which together covered roughly 99% of the repertoires. The TCS score was defined as F50 (clonal expansion) divided by E x V (chaos), with BLOSUM62-based TCRdist calculated between CDR3 peptides within each V-J. Welch's t-statistics and random forest reduced around 550 V-J features to under 15, which were used in a naive Bayes classifier (R e1071). The Morisita-Horn index was used to measure how similar the thyroid and blood repertoires were. TCRdb itself trimmed the public reads at Q25 with fastp, ran MiXCR and retained productive beta chains. Every distinct CDR3 protein forms one entry, paired with its most common genes and DNA. Clone size and V and J calls follow TCRdb, not the original study. The sample yields 540,000 or so distinct CDR3 sequences; 40% to 55% were counted once. Together, the top ten hold 15% to 20% of the sample.

This clonotype was seen at least ten times. Its antigen is still unknown. It has no much larger one-base neighbor in the sample; base qualities were not kept. What the study reported, not specific to this receptor: In validation, the model predicted progression to ophthalmopathy with approximately 71% sensitivity and approximately 78% specificity, a median of 6.5 months before onset. Sample size was not statistically predetermined, and blinding of investigators to group allocation was not performed. Most expanded thyroid clonotypes (frequency above 0.001) were also detected in blood, suggesting blood repertoires may reflect thyroid immune responses. A 13 V-J signature model separated ophthalmopathy from stable hyperthyroidism, with around 90% sensitivity and 81.08% specificity in cross-validation and 80%/75% in testing.

Exclusion was applied to patients with uncontrolled infections, other autoimmune diseases, pregnancy or lactation. Diagnoses were based on clinical symptoms, serum thyroxine and TRAb, thyroid ultrasound and orbital computed tomography. Total RNA was extracted using Trizol reagent, and RNA quality was assessed on an Agilent 2100 Bioanalyzer. The sequence was obtained from an adult woman with Graves' disease, either hyperthyroidism or ophthalmopathy (not recorded which). The sequencing input was peripheral blood or thyroid tissue (not recorded which).

The DNA sequence is TGCGCCAGCAGTCGGGACAGGAATGAAGCTTTCTTT. Translation gives CASSRDRNEAFF. The sequence is built from TRBV5-1 and TRBJ1-1; TRBD1 agrees with 8 junctional bases. The germline V gene supplies CDR1 SGHRS and CDR2 YFSETQ. The germline V and J ends show losses of 5 bases and 7 bases respectively, and no gene match explains 4 bases of the junction. The CDR3 runs 12 residues from the cysteine to the phenylalanine. The DNA shown is the 36-base CDR3, in frame from base 1. This CDR3, with the reference TRBV5-1 and TRBJ1-1 proteins standing in past its ends, gives the full variable domain KAGVTQTPRYLIKTRGQQVTLSCSPISGHRSVSWYQQTPGQGLQFLFEYFSETQRNKGNFPGRFSGRQFSNSRSEMNVSTLELGDSALYLCASSRDRNEAFFGQGTRLTVV.